The 4 T cell receptor beta chains below come from one sample, sequenced in a study of blood T cell repertoires in COVID-19. Measured with immunoSEQ multiplex PCR; TCRdb has only the in-frame clones, and not every one. This table holds approximately 300,000 clones, 75% to 90% found once. The sequenced sample consisted of PBMCs or T cells enriched from blood (not recorded which). The receptors shown here come from a woman aged 25 to 39 who had been exposed to COVID-19.

The chain links TRBV4-2 to TRBJ2-7; TRBD1 matches 9 bases. The V segment lost 0 bases and the J segment 6 bases; nucleotides outside the gene matches: 3. Germline CDR1 and CDR2: LGHNA and YNFKEQ. This CDR3 contains 14 residues. CDR3 in amino acids: CASSQEGQGSEQYF. Written as DNA, the CDR3 is TGTGCCAGCAGCCAAGAGGGACAGGGAAGCGAGCAGTACTTC.

The chain has TRBV12-3 or TRBV12-4 and TRBJ2-5; D gene uncertain. The CDR3 has 13 residues. Trimming took 3 bases from V and 5 from J, leaving 10 bases between them. CDR3 DNA sequence: TGTGCCAGCAGTTTTAGGCCTAGGGAGACCCAGTACTTC. Protein: CASSFRPRETQYF.

The J gene is TRBJ2-1, the V gene TRBV10-1, with TRBD2 matching 7 bases. The ends lost 5 bases at V and 0 bases at J; junction bases unmatched: 4. In germline, CDR1 is WNHNN, CDR2 SYGVQD (reference sequence). The CDR3 has 15 amino acids. The CDR3 protein is CASSRGVSSYNEQFF. DNA of the CDR3: TGCGCCAGCAGTCGGGGGGTAAGCTCCTACAATGAGCAGTTCTTC.

CDR3 nucleotides: TGTGCCAGCTCACCACCGGTACAGGGCTACGAGCAGTACTTC. Translation gives CASSPPVQGYEQYF. This chain connects TRBV18 to TRBJ2-7; tentatively, D is TRBD1 (6 bases). This CDR3 spans 14 amino acids. Per germline, CDR1 KGHSH and CDR2 LQKENI. V lost 0 bases, J lost 3 bases, and 9 bases lay in between.